This T cell receptor (beta chain) appears in the sequencing data of a study of T cell changes during pregnancy in multiple sclerosis. Here immunoSEQ multiplex PCR was the method, and the copy in TCRdb shows in-frame clones only, minus some. The sample holds about 70,000 clones; approximately 90% are singletons and the top ten take approximately 2.1%. Germline CDR1 reads SGHTA; CDR2 reads FQGTGA. The ends were cut back, 4 bases at V and 5 bases at J, with 3 bases in the middle. The CDR3 runs 12 residues. V usage is TRBV7-3 and J usage is TRBJ1-6; D not resolved. The sequence derives from a female donor in good health, enrolled as a control in a pregnancy study. The material sequenced was peripheral blood, taken in the second trimester of pregnancy. In DNA, the CDR3 is TGTGCCAGCAGCTCAAATAATTCACCCCTCCACTTT. Amino acids: CASSSNNSPLHF.